This record covers a single T cell receptor beta chain. Its target is unknown. Using immunoSEQ multiplex PCR, the repertoire was profiled, and TCRdb retains in-frame clones only, with some absent. Of fewer than 90,000 clones listed, roughly 81% are singletons. The data were obtained in a study of T cells in localized non-small cell lung cancer. Study-level points and caveats: Sequencing was limited to one tumor region, leaving the possibility of heterogeneity open.

V was clipped by 6 bases and J by 2 bases, with 11 bases between them. The CDR3 loop spans 13 amino acids. Germline loops: CDR1 MNHNS, CDR2 SASEGT. The starting material was peripheral blood, obtained before any cancer treatment. The chain carries TRBV6-1 and TRBJ2-7; D might be TRBD1 or TRBD2, each matching 5 bases. This TCR was recovered from a man aged 35 to 70 with stage I lung adenocarcinoma. In DNA form, the CDR3 reads TGTGCCAGCAGAAAACCGGGACCCTACGAGCAGTACTTC. This translates into CASRKPGPYEQYF.